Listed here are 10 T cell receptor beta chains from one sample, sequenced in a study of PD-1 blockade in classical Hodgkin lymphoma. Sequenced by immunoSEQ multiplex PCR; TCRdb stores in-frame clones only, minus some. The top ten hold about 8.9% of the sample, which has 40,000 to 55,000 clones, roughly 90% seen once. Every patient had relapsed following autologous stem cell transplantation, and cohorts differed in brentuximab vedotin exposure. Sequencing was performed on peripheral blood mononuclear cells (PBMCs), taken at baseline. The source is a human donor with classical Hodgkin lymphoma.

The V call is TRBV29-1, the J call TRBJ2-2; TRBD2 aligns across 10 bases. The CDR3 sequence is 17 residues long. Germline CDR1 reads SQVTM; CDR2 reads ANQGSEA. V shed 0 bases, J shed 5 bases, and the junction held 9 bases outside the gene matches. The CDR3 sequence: CSVEESSGGAVTGELFF. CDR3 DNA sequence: TGCAGCGTTGAAGAATCCAGCGGGGGGGCGGTTACCGGGGAGCTGTTTTTT.

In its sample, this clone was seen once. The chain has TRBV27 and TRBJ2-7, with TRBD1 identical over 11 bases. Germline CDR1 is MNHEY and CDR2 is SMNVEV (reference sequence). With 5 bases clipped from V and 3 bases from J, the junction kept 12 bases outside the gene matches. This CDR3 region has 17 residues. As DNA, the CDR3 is TGTGCCAGCAGTGCCACATCCCGGGACAGGGGGATCTACGAGCAGTACTTC. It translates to CASSATSRDRGIYEQYF.

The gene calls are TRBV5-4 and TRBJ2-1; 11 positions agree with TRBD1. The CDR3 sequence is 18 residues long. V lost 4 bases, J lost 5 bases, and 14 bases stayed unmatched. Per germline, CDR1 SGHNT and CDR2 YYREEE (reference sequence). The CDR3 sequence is CASSGTGGSIAGDNEQFF. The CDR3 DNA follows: TGTGCCAGCAGCGGGACAGGGGGATCTATAGCGGGAGACAATGAGCAGTTCTTC.

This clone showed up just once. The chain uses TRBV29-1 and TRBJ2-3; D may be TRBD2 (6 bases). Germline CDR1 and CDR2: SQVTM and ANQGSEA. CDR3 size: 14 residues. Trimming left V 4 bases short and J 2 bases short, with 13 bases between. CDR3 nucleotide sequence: TGCAGCGTTGCCGCGGGGATTGACACAGATACGCAGTATTTT. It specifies CSVAAGIDTDTQYF.

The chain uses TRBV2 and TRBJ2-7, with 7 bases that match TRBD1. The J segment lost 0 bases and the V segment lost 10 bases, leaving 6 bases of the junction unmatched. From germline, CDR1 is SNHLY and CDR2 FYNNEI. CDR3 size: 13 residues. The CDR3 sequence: CATTTGNSYEQYF. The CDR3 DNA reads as TGTGCCACCACGACAGGGAACTCCTACGAGCAGTACTTC.

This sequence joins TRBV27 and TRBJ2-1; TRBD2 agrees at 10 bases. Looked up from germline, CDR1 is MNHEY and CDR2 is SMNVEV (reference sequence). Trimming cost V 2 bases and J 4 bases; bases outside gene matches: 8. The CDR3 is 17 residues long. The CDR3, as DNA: TGTGCCAGCAGTTTACGTGGAGCGGGAGGGCCGTACAATGAGCAGTTCTTC. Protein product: CASSLRGAGGPYNEQFF.

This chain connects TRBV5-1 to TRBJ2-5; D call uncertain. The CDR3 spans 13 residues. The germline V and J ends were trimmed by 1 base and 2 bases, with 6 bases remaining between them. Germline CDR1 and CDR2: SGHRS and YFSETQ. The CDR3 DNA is TGCGCCAGCAGCTTGAGCCAGCAAGAGACCCAGTACTTC. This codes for CASSLSQQETQYF.

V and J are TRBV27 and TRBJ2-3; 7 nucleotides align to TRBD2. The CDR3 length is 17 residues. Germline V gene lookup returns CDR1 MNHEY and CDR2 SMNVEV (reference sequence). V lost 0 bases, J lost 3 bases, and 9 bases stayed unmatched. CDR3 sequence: CASSLSMRREMTDTQYF. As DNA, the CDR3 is TGTGCCAGCAGTTTATCGATGCGGCGGGAGATGACAGATACGCAGTATTTT.

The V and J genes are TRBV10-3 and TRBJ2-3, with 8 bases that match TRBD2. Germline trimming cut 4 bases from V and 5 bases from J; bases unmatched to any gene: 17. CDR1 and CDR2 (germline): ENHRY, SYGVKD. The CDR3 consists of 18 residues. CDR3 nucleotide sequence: TGTGCCATCAGTGGGCCAAGGGCGAGAGCGGGAGAGGTAGATACGCAGTATTTT. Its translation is CAISGPRARAGEVDTQYF.

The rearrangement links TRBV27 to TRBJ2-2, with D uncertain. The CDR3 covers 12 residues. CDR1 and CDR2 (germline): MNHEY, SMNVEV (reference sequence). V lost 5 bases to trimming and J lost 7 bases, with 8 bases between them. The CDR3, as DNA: TGTGCCAGCAGTCTTACTGGCGGGGAGCTGTTTTTT. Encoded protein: CASSLTGGELFF.